A selection of T cell receptor beta chains follows, all from one sample in a study of cytomegalovirus exposure and HLA in healthy donors. Some clones are missing from TCRdb's copy, which holds only in-frame ones; the method was immunoSEQ multiplex PCR. This sample has approximately 150,000 clones; about 88% occur once, and the top ten carry 2.5% to 4%. Sequences were obtained from PBMCs. Receptor source: a woman between 18 and 29 years old in good health and CMV-seropositive. The CDR3 runs from the conserved cysteine through the conserved F or W. The D gene is left open where the match is weak. Some rows mark clone size as missing; the rest say once, few, many or name a class of expanded clone.

clone size	D gene	V gene	J gene	CDR3 DNA	CDR3 protein
-	-	TRBV7-8	TRBJ2-7	TGTGCCAGCAGCCCGACTAGGGTTTACGAGCAGTACTTC	CASSPTRVYEQYF
-	-	TRBV2	TRBJ1-2	TGTGCCAGCATGAACAGCGGGCTGGGTGGCTACACCTTC	CASMNSGLGGYTF
-	TRBD1	TRBV4-1	TRBJ1-5	TGCGCCAGCAGCCAAGAGACAGGGGGCGTTAGCAATCAGCCCCAGCATTTT	CASSQETGGVSNQPQHF
once	-	TRBV7-3	TRBJ2-7	TGTGCCAGCAGCTACCCCGACGGGCGGGACTACGAGCAGTACTTC	CASSYPDGRDYEQYF
-	-	TRBV14	TRBJ2-1	TGTGCCAGCAGCCGAGGGCAGCTAGCGGAGCAGTTCTTC	CASSRGQLAEQFF
-	-	TRBV4-3	TRBJ2-1	TGCGCCAGCAGCCAAGAGTTGGGCCATTCGGGACTGGCCTACAATGAGCAGTTCTTC	CASSQELGHSGLAYNEQFF
once	TRBD1	TRBV28	TRBJ1-5	TGTGCCAGCAGCGCGACCGGGACAGGGTTTAGCAATCAGCCCCAGCATTTT	CASSATGTGFSNQPQHF
-	-	TRBV7-8	TRBJ1-1	TGTGCCAGCAGCTATAGACGTTCGGGGACTGAAGCTTTCTTT	CASSYRRSGTEAFF
-	-	TRBV5-1	TRBJ2-5	TGCGCCAGCAGCCGGACAAATGCGGGGCTGGGCGAGACCCAGTACTTC	CASSRTNAGLGETQYF
-	TRBD1	TRBV29-1	TRBJ2-2	TGCAGCGTTGGGTCAGCGGGACAGGGTTCGGTTAACACCGGGGAGCTGTTTTTT	CSVGSAGQGSVNTGELFF
-	TRBD2	TRBV6-5	TRBJ2-5	TGTGCCAGCAGAGCACTAGCGGGGGCCGGGGAGACCCAGTACTTC	CASRALAGAGETQYF
-	TRBD1	TRBV4-1	TRBJ2-5	TGCGCCAGCAGCCAAGGATCGGGACAGGGAGAAGAGACCCAGTACTTC	CASSQGSGQGEETQYF
many	TRBD2	TRBV6-1	TRBJ2-1	TGTGCCAGCAGTTTTAGCGGGAGTAATGAGCAGTTCTTC	CASSFSGSNEQFF
-	TRBD1	TRBV30	TRBJ1-5	TGTGCCTGTAGACAGGGGTCCAATCAGCCCCAGCATTTT	CACRQGSNQPQHF
-	-	TRBV19	TRBJ1-2	TGTGCCAGTAGTAACCGGGACATAAAAGGCTACACCTTC	CASSNRDIKGYTF
-	TRBD1	TRBV29-1	TRBJ2-7	TGCAGCGCCGTAGACAGGGGATTTAGCTCCTACGAGCAGTACTTC	CSAVDRGFSSYEQYF
-	TRBD1	TRBV18	TRBJ2-3	TGTGCCAGCTCACCAGGGACAGGGGGAAGCACAGATACGCAGTATTTT	CASSPGTGGSTDTQYF
-	TRBD2	TRBV28	TRBJ2-7	TGTGCCAGCAGCCCGGGGGGGGTAAACTACGAGCAGTACTTC	CASSPGGVNYEQYF
-	-	TRBV28	TRBJ2-7	TGTGCCAGCAGTCCACCCCTCGGGAACCCTTCCTACGAGCAGTACTTC	CASSPPLGNPSYEQYF
-	TRBD1	TRBV5-1	TRBJ1-1	TGCGCCAGCAGCGTGGACAGGGCCCGTGAAGCTTTCTTT	CASSVDRAREAFF
-	TRBD1	TRBV11-3	TRBJ1-1	TGTGCCAGCAGCTTAGAGGGACAGCAGAACACTGAAGCTTTCTTT	CASSLEGQQNTEAFF
-	-	TRBV28	TRBJ1-4	TGTGCCAGCAGTTTAGGCTTGGCCGGAGTTAATGAAAAACTGTTTTTT	CASSLGLAGVNEKLFF
-	TRBD2	TRBV28	TRBJ2-3	TGTGCCAGCAGGCCCCGTCGGCTAGCGGGAGGAACAGATACGCAGTATTTT	CASRPRRLAGGTDTQYF
-	TRBD1	TRBV28	TRBJ2-5	TGTGCCAGCATCAAGACAGGGTTCGGGGAGACCCAGTACTTC	CASIKTGFGETQYF
-	-	TRBV2	TRBJ1-4	TGTGCCAGCTTGGGCCGGGGGACGGGTGAAAAACTGTTTTTT	CASLGRGTGEKLFF
-	-	TRBV11-2	TRBJ2-1	TGTGCCAGCAGCTTGACGACAGAGCAGTTCTTC	CASSLTTEQFF
-	TRBD1	TRBV30	TRBJ1-1	TGTGCCTGGAAACAGGGGTCCGCCAAGGCTTTCTTT	CAWKQGSAKAFF
-	TRBD2	TRBV25-1	TRBJ2-2	TGTGCCAGCAGTGAATTAGGTAGCGGGAGGTACACCGGGGAGCTGTTTTTT	CASSELGSGRYTGELFF
-	TRBD1	TRBV6-1	TRBJ2-7	TGTGCCAGCAGTGAAGATGGGGGAGGTCAGGGGGCTTACGAGCAGTACTTC	CASSEDGGGQGAYEQYF
-	-	TRBV9	TRBJ2-1	TGTGCCAGCAGCGTAAAACAGGTCCACAATGAGCAGTTCTTC	CASSVKQVHNEQFF
-	-	TRBV5-1	TRBJ2-3	TGCGCCAGCAGCATTACTACACCCACAGATACGCAGTATTTT	CASSITTPTDTQYF
once	TRBD1	TRBV5-4	TRBJ1-2	TGTGCCAGCAGCCCTCGGACAGGGTCACGCTATGGCTACACCTTC	CASSPRTGSRYGYTF
-	TRBD1	TRBV6-1	TRBJ1-5	TGTGCCAGCAGTGCCTACTACCGGGACAGGGGGCAGCCCCAGCATTTT	CASSAYYRDRGQPQHF
-	TRBD1	TRBV7-9	TRBJ1-4	TGTGCCAGCAGGGGGACAGATCCCTATGAGGAAAAACTGTTTTTT	CASRGTDPYEEKLFF
once	-	TRBV30	TRBJ1-2	TGTGCCTGGAGTGGAATTCGGGACACAAACTATGGCTACACCTTC	CAWSGIRDTNYGYTF
-	-	TRBV5-5	TRBJ2-7	TGTGCCAGCAGCTTGGCCACCAGGGTGCATGAGCAGTACTTC	CASSLATRVHEQYF
-	TRBD1	TRBV29-1	TRBJ1-2	TGCAGCGGGGGACAGGGGTCCTCTAACTATGGCTACACCTTC	CSGGQGSSNYGYTF
-	-	TRBV19	TRBJ1-2	TGTGCCAGTAGTATAGAACAGGTTCCGGGCGGCTACACCTTC	CASSIEQVPGGYTF
-	TRBD1	TRBV7-2	TRBJ1-2	TGTGCCAGCAGCGTACAGGGGGATGAACGCTACACCTTC	CASSVQGDERYTF
-	-	TRBV27	TRBJ1-1	TGTGCCAGCAGCCAGACAGATTACAGCACTGAAGCTTTCTTT	CASSQTDYSTEAFF
few	-	TRBV28	TRBJ1-1	TGTGCCAGCAGTACATTAAGAACTGAAGCTTTCTTT	CASSTLRTEAFF
-	TRBD2	TRBV4-1	TRBJ2-3	TGCGCCAGCAGCCCCGGACTAGCGGGAGCGAGAGATACGCAGTATTTT	CASSPGLAGARDTQYF
-	TRBD1	TRBV6-1	TRBJ2-7	TGTGCCAGCAGTCACGGGACAGGCATTTACGAGCAGTACTTC	CASSHGTGIYEQYF
-	TRBD2	TRBV15	TRBJ2-7	TGTGCCACCAGCAGTGTCGGGGGGACCTACGAGCAGTACTTC	CATSSVGGTYEQYF
-	-	TRBV28	TRBJ1-5	TGTGCCAGCTGTTCAGGGGCCTACAATCAGCCCCAGCATTTT	CASCSGAYNQPQHF
few	-	TRBV7-8	TRBJ2-7	TGTGCCAGCAGCTCAAGGAGCTACGAGCAGTACTTC	CASSSRSYEQYF
few	-	TRBV19	TRBJ2-7	TGTGCCAGTAGTATAGGTTTGTCTTCGTACGAGCAGTACTTC	CASSIGLSSYEQYF
-	-	TRBV11-3	TRBJ1-1	TGTGCCAGCAGCTCCGGAGGGAACACTGAAGCTTTCTTT	CASSSGGNTEAFF
-	-	TRBV19	TRBJ1-1	TGTGCCAGTATCGCCAGGACAGTAGGAACTGAAGCTTTCTTT	CASIARTVGTEAFF
-	-	TRBV19	TRBJ2-3	TGTGCCAGTAGTAAAACCAATTCCTACCTCACAGATACGCAGTATTTT	CASSKTNSYLTDTQYF
-	TRBD2	TRBV7-9	TRBJ2-2	TGTGCCAGCAGCTTAGCACTGAGCGGGGACACCGGGGAGCTGTTTTTT	CASSLALSGDTGELFF
-	-	TRBV28	TRBJ2-7	TGTGCCAGCAGTTTCGGTCACTACGAGCAGTACTTC	CASSFGHYEQYF
-	TRBD2	TRBV11-3	TRBJ2-2	TGTGCCAGCAGCTTGAGCGGGAGTACCACCGGGGAGCTGTTTTTT	CASSLSGSTTGELFF
-	TRBD2	TRBV4-1	TRBJ2-1	TGCGCCAGCAGGCGGGAGGGACTAGCCTCCTACAATGAGCAGTTCTTC	CASRREGLASYNEQFF
-	TRBD1	TRBV5-1	TRBJ2-5	TGCGCCAGCAGCTCAATTGACAGGGGAGAGACCCAGTACTTC	CASSSIDRGETQYF